This paragraph reports one T cell receptor (beta chain). Its antigen is not identified. This PCR relied on a set of 60 Vbeta primers and 13 Jbeta primers. The repertoire was sequenced with immunoSEQ multiplex PCR; TCRdb's copy has only in-frame clones and lacks some. The data contain about 160,000 clones, approximately 80% of them singletons. The data belong to a study of cytomegalovirus exposure and HLA in healthy donors. Study-wide points: There were a few CMV-associated chains whose specificity for CMV antigens was confirmed in vitro. Per a prior analysis, the majority of TCR beta V segments were productive roughly 87% or roughly 30% of the time. Both high specificity and high sensitivity reportedly marked the classifier's diagnosis of cytomegalovirus status.

This CDR3 comprises 15 residues. The germline V gene has CDR1 SNHLY and CDR2 FYNNEI. The V gene end was trimmed by 6 bases and the J gene end by 2 bases; junction bases not matched to a gene: 6. The chain employs TRBV2 and TRBJ1-5; 8 bases fit TRBD1. The receptor was isolated from a man aged 50 to 59 in good health and CMV-seropositive. The specimen sequenced was PBMCs. This CDR3 is CASRPTGGGNQPQHF. The CDR3 DNA is TGTGCCAGCAGGCCCACAGGGGGAGGCAATCAGCCCCAGCATTTT.